This T cell receptor (beta chain) was observed in a study of blood T cell repertoires in COVID-19 (dated by TCRdb to 2019 to 2021). Concerning the study at large: Samples from collaborators originated in the United States, Italy and Spain and spanned both the acute and convalescent phases of COVID-19. The repertoires were released in a freely available public database intended as a resource for research on the immune response to SARS-CoV-2. The prospective study material was composed of cDNA or gDNA derived from T cells, B-cell-depleted T cells, or PBMCs. The samples were drawn from two sources: the first 160 participants of the ongoing ImmuneRACE study, and 1,254 subjects contributed by 6 global collaborators. The sample metadata nearly always contained a de-identified subject ID, COVID-19 status, age in years and sex. Where available, HLA class I and class II types were taken from metadata supplied by the sample provider and were not determined by assay-based typing. Deeply sampled blood TCRbeta repertoires from subjects exposed to, actively infected with, or recovered from COVID-19 were included in the dataset.

From its cysteine to its phenylalanine, the CDR3 spans 17 amino acids. Solely the CDR3 DNA is kept, with 51 bases framed from the first base. The germline V gene yields SGHVS for CDR1 and FNYEAQ for CDR2. V and J lose 4 bases and 2 bases, and a span of 15 bases separates them. Paper-wide results and their limitations: How much clinical and demographic metadata was included differed by source and by participant, and the metadata was provided uncurated.

Concerning this clone itself: Its binding antigen is unknown. No quality values exist for individual bases; no much larger clone is one base distant.

TCRbeta CDR3 regions were amplified from genomic DNA using the immunoSEQ Assay, a bias-controlled multiplex PCR. The authors processed their data as follows. Within the assay, amplification of reference gene primers was used to estimate how many nucleated cells each sample contained. To quantify the absolute abundance of each unique TCRbeta CDR3 rearrangement, sequence reads were collapsed and filtered. Productive Simpson clonality was computed per sample as the square root of Simpson's diversity index over productive rearrangements. Sourced from immuneACCESS, this table was stored by TCRdb with only in-frame sequences that have V and J called. A share of the clones is absent; for the studies checked, an unresolved V gene accounts for under half, and the remainder has no known explanation. V and J calls and clone size are given by that table; D and trimming were obtained from the DNA. Recorded for this sample are 30,000 to 35,000 clones; over 80% of them occurred a single time. More than 8% of the sample is in the top ten clones.

Collaborating institutions collected whole blood in K2EDTA tubes following their own protocols. For TCRbeta analysis, collaborators shipped samples as frozen whole blood, isolated PBMCs, or DNA extracted from either of those sample types. Recombination connected TRBV7-6 to TRBJ2-6, and possibly TRBD1, on 5 matching bases. This receptor was obtained from a human donor with active COVID-19. The donor label of this sample is uncertain. What was sequenced was peripheral blood. The CDR3 sequence is CASSSLGAGTGANVLTF. The bases are TGTGCCAGCAGCTCTCTTGGGGCAGGGACTGGGGCCAACGTCCTGACTTTC. Supplemented by the reference TRBV7-6 and TRBJ2-6 proteins around the CDR3, the complete variable domain is GAGVSQSPRYKVTKRGQDVALRCDPISGHVSLYWYRQALGQGPEFLTYFNYEAQQDKSGLPNDRFSAERPEGSISTLTIQRTEQRDSAMYRCASSSLGAGTGANVLTFGAGSRLTVL.